These T cell receptor beta chains were read from a single sample in a study of vaccination effects on CD4 cells after COVID-19. Assay: immunoSEQ multiplex PCR; the TCRdb copy retains only in-frame clones and omits some. Among more than 25,000 clones, 80% were seen once, and the ten largest hold around 5.9%. Which antigens these TCRs recognize remains unknown. Sequences were derived from CD4+ T cells from PBMCs cultured with SARS-CoV-2 spike peptides, sampled after COVID-19 vaccination. The receptors here all came from a human donor who received a COVID-19 vaccine. Some clones in this sample may be carry-over from other donors' samples. CDR3s include the opening cysteine and the closing phenylalanine or tryptophan. D genes are given only for firm matches. Rows may omit the clone size; those that give it use once, few, many or a size class.

size: -; D: -; V: TRBV5-1; J: TRBJ1-6; DNA: TGCGCCAGCAGCTTGGAGGTCCCCTCACCCCTCCACTTT; CDR3: CASSLEVPSPLHF
size: -; D: -; V: TRBV11-3; J: TRBJ1-5; DNA: TGTGCCAGCGTAGGGGTAAATAGCAATCAGCCCCAGCATTTT; CDR3: CASVGVNSNQPQHF
size: -; D: TRBD1; V: TRBV5-6; J: TRBJ1-1; DNA: TGTGCCAGCAGCTCCCTCGGACAGGGAGGGTTTGGGAACACTGAAGCTTTCTTT; CDR3: CASSSLGQGGFGNTEAFF
size: -; D: -; V: TRBV4-3; J: TRBJ2-2; DNA: TGCGCCAGCAGCCAAGAAAGCTCTCACACCGGGGAGCTGTTTTTT; CDR3: CASSQESSHTGELFF
size: -; D: -; V: TRBV5-1; J: TRBJ2-3; DNA: TGCGCCAGCAGCTTGGTTGTGGGGGGTCACAGCACAGATACGCAGTATTTT; CDR3: CASSLVVGGHSTDTQYF
size: -; D: -; V: TRBV6-5; J: TRBJ2-2; DNA: TGTGCCAGCAGTTACTCCGGCAACGGGGAGCTGTTTTTT; CDR3: CASSYSGNGELFF
size: -; D: -; V: TRBV2; J: TRBJ1-2; DNA: TGTGCCAGCAGTGAAGCTCGGGCAGCCTCCTATGGCTACACCTTC; CDR3: CASSEARAASYGYTF
size: few; D: -; V: TRBV18; J: TRBJ1-1; DNA: TGTGCCAGCTCACCAGTAGCGGGCGCTAACACTGAAGCTTTCTTT; CDR3: CASSPVAGANTEAFF
size: -; D: -; V: TRBV5-6; J: TRBJ1-6; DNA: TGTGCCAGCAGCTTGGTACTTAATAATTCACCCCTCCACTTT; CDR3: CASSLVLNNSPLHF
size: -; D: -; V: TRBV7-2; J: TRBJ1-6; DNA: TGTGCCAGCAGCTCATCCTTGTGGGCACCCCTCCACTTT; CDR3: CASSSSLWAPLHF
size: -; D: -; V: TRBV28; J: TRBJ1-5; DNA: TGTGCCAGCATTGAGGGGACCAGCAATCAGCCCCAGCATTTT; CDR3: CASIEGTSNQPQHF
size: few; D: TRBD1; V: TRBV19; J: TRBJ1-6; DNA: TGTGCCAGTAGTATTCTCACAGGGGGGCAATATAATTCACCCCTCCACTTT; CDR3: CASSILTGGQYNSPLHF
size: -; D: -; V: TRBV24-1; J: TRBJ2-2; DNA: TGTGCCACCAGTGATCAGACGAGGGCCGCCGGGGAGCTGTTTTTT; CDR3: CATSDQTRAAGELFF
size: once; D: -; V: TRBV10-3; J: TRBJ1-1; DNA: TGTGCCATCAGTGAAACGGGAGGTGACACTGAAGCTTTCTTT; CDR3: CAISETGGDTEAFF
size: -; D: TRBD1; V: TRBV6-6; J: TRBJ1-1; DNA: TGTGCCAGCAGTCATCCACCCGGGACAGTCAAGAACACTGAAGCTTTCTTT; CDR3: CASSHPPGTVKNTEAFF
size: once; D: TRBD1; V: TRBV12-3/TRBV12-4; J: TRBJ1-2; DNA: TGTGCCAGCAGTGCAGGGGGCAATGGCTACACCTTC; CDR3: CASSAGGNGYTF
size: -; D: TRBD2; V: TRBV30; J: TRBJ2-7; DNA: TGTGCCTGGAGTAGCGGGATCGAGCAGTACTTC; CDR3: CAWSSGIEQYF
size: -; D: TRBD1; V: TRBV18; J: TRBJ1-2; DNA: TGTGCCAGCTCACCGGACAGGGAAGCTAACTATGGCTACACCTTC; CDR3: CASSPDREANYGYTF
size: -; D: -; V: TRBV10-3; J: TRBJ2-1; DNA: TGTGCCATCAGTGAGGTAGGGGGCTACAATGAGCAGTTCTTC; CDR3: CAISEVGGYNEQFF
size: few; D: -; V: TRBV5-1; J: TRBJ2-1; DNA: TGCGCCAGCAGCTTGGGACCCTCGGATGAGCAGTTCTTC; CDR3: CASSLGPSDEQFF
size: -; D: -; V: TRBV10-3; J: TRBJ1-2; DNA: TGTGCCATCAGTGAGTCGATGGTCACCGACTATGGCTACACCTTC; CDR3: CAISESMVTDYGYTF
size: once; D: -; V: TRBV2; J: TRBJ1-1; DNA: TGTGCCAGCAGTGAGCAGACCCTAGGAAACACTGAAGCTTTCTTT; CDR3: CASSEQTLGNTEAFF
size: -; D: TRBD1; V: TRBV4-1; J: TRBJ1-1; DNA: TGCGCCAGCAGCCAAGTAGACAGGGGATTTTTGAACACTGAAGCTTTCTTT; CDR3: CASSQVDRGFLNTEAFF
size: -; D: TRBD1; V: TRBV5-1; J: TRBJ2-4; DNA: TGCGCCAGCAGCCAGACAGGGGGCGCGATAAACATTCAGTACTTC; CDR3: CASSQTGGAINIQYF
size: -; D: TRBD1; V: TRBV27; J: TRBJ1-2; DNA: TGTGCCAGCCTACATTGGGGGACAGGGGGCAGGTATGGCTACACCTTC; CDR3: CASLHWGTGGRYGYTF
size: once; D: -; V: TRBV6-6; J: TRBJ1-4; DNA: TGTGCCAGCAGTTCTGGATCCACACCCAATGAAAAACTGTTTTTT; CDR3: CASSSGSTPNEKLFF
size: -; D: TRBD2; V: TRBV7-8; J: TRBJ2-1; DNA: TGTGCCAGCAGTTTGAGCGGGGTGGATTACAATGAGCAGTTCTTC; CDR3: CASSLSGVDYNEQFF
size: -; D: TRBD1; V: TRBV27; J: TRBJ2-6; DNA: TGTGCCAGCAGTCCAGGGGGCGGCAACGTCCTGACTTTC; CDR3: CASSPGGGNVLTF
size: once; D: -; V: TRBV6-5; J: TRBJ2-3; DNA: TGTGCCAGCAGCCGGGGTCCGGGGACAGATACGCAGTATTTT; CDR3: CASSRGPGTDTQYF
size: -; D: -; V: TRBV20-1; J: TRBJ1-2; DNA: TGCAGTGCTAGTAGTCAGGCTAACTATGGCTACACCTTC; CDR3: CSASSQANYGYTF
size: -; D: TRBD2; V: TRBV5-4; J: TRBJ2-2; DNA: TGTGCCAGCAGCATCGGACTAGCGGGGGGGGCGAACACCGGGGAGCTGTTTTTT; CDR3: CASSIGLAGGANTGELFF
size: -; D: -; V: TRBV5-1; J: TRBJ2-2; DNA: TGCGCCAGCAGCTTGGTGGGACCGGGGCCCGGGGAGCTGTTTTTT; CDR3: CASSLVGPGPGELFF
size: -; D: -; V: TRBV10-3; J: TRBJ1-5; DNA: TGTGCCATCAGCCCCGGGGGAGTGAATCAGCCCCAGCATTTT; CDR3: CAISPGGVNQPQHF
size: -; D: -; V: TRBV4-1; J: TRBJ2-5; DNA: TGCGCCAGCAGCCATGTTCTACGGACGACCAAGAAAGAGACCCAGTACTTC; CDR3: CASSHVLRTTKKETQYF
size: -; D: -; V: TRBV5-1; J: TRBJ2-3; DNA: TGCGCCAGCAGCTTGGAGGGCACAGATACGCAGTATTTT; CDR3: CASSLEGTDTQYF
size: -; D: -; V: TRBV6-6; J: TRBJ1-5; DNA: TGTGCCAGCAGTTACAGGGTGGACAATCAGCCCCAGCATTTT; CDR3: CASSYRVDNQPQHF
size: large; D: -; V: TRBV19; J: TRBJ1-1; DNA: TGTGCCAGTAGTAGGGACGGACATGTTACTAACACTGAAGCTTTCTTT; CDR3: CASSRDGHVTNTEAFF
size: -; D: -; V: TRBV7-9; J: TRBJ2-3; DNA: TGTGCCAGCTCGGAGGGCGGCGGCACAGATACGCAGTATTTT; CDR3: CASSEGGGTDTQYF
size: -; D: -; V: TRBV6-5; J: TRBJ2-3; DNA: TGTGCCAGCAGTTACGGGGGACTGTCAGGAACAGATACGCAGTATTTT; CDR3: CASSYGGLSGTDTQYF
size: -; D: -; V: TRBV25-1; J: TRBJ1-1; DNA: TGTGCCAGCAGTGAACCTGGGACCCGAGGGACTGAAGCTTTCTTT; CDR3: CASSEPGTRGTEAFF
size: -; D: TRBD1; V: TRBV19; J: TRBJ2-5; DNA: TGTGCCAGTAGTATAGACAGGGGGAAAGAGACCCAGTACTTC; CDR3: CASSIDRGKETQYF
size: -; D: TRBD1; V: TRBV5-1; J: TRBJ2-5; DNA: TGCGCCAGCAGCGTGACAGGGGGTGAGGAGACCCAGTACTTC; CDR3: CASSVTGGEETQYF
size: once; D: TRBD2; V: TRBV7-2; J: TRBJ2-5; DNA: TGTGCCAGCAGTATACTAGCGGGGGGGCCGGAGACCCAGTACTTC; CDR3: CASSILAGGPETQYF
size: few; D: TRBD1; V: TRBV7-8; J: TRBJ1-4; DNA: TGTGCCAGCAGCCCGGGGACAGCAACTAATGAAAAACTGTTTTTT; CDR3: CASSPGTATNEKLFF
size: medium-sized; D: -; V: TRBV30; J: TRBJ1-5; DNA: TGTGCCTGGAGTGTAGGCTCAGGGTGGAATCAGCCCCAGCATTTT; CDR3: CAWSVGSGWNQPQHF
size: once; D: -; V: TRBV29-1; J: TRBJ1-1; DNA: TGCAGCGTTGAAGTGGGGACCACTGAAGCTTTCTTT; CDR3: CSVEVGTTEAFF
size: once; D: TRBD1; V: TRBV29-1; J: TRBJ2-5; DNA: TGCAGCGTCGGGGGACAGGGTCAGGAGACCCAGTACTTC; CDR3: CSVGGQGQETQYF
size: -; D: -; V: TRBV7-9; J: TRBJ1-6; DNA: TGTGCCAGCAGCCCCTTGGACAGTTCACCCCTCCACTTT; CDR3: CASSPLDSSPLHF
size: -; D: TRBD2; V: TRBV6-6; J: TRBJ2-5; DNA: TGTGCCAGCAGAGATCGGGGGGGGGAGACCCAGTACTTC; CDR3: CASRDRGGETQYF
size: -; D: TRBD2; V: TRBV4-3; J: TRBJ2-3; DNA: TGCGCCAGCAGCCAAGTTAGCGGGGGGGCCGATACGCAGTATTTT; CDR3: CASSQVSGGADTQYF
size: -; D: -; V: TRBV14; J: TRBJ1-2; DNA: TGTGCCAGCAGCCAAGTGGGGAGCTATGGCTACACCTTC; CDR3: CASSQVGSYGYTF
size: medium-sized; D: -; V: TRBV5-1; J: TRBJ1-6; DNA: TGCGCCAGCAGCTCCGGGACGGTAGATCGGTCACCCCTCCACTTT; CDR3: CASSSGTVDRSPLHF
size: -; D: -; V: TRBV5-1; J: TRBJ2-1; DNA: TGCGCCAGCAGCTCTATCGGACACGCCAGGACAAATGAGCAGTTCTTC; CDR3: CASSSIGHARTNEQFF
size: few; D: -; V: TRBV7-8; J: TRBJ2-1; DNA: TGTGCCAGCAGCCTGGAGGGTAGCTCCTACAATGAGCAGTTCTTC; CDR3: CASSLEGSSYNEQFF